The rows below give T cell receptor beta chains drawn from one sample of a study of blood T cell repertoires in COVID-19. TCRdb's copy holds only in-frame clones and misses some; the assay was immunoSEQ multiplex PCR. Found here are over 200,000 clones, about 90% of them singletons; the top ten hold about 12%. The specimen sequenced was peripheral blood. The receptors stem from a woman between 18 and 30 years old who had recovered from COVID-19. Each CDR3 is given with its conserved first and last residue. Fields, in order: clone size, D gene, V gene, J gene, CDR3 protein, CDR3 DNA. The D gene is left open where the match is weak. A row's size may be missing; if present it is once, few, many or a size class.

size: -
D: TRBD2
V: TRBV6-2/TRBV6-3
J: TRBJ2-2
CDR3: CASSYVAGGPAGELFF
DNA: TGTGCCAGCAGTTACGTAGCGGGAGGGCCAGCCGGGGAGCTGTTTTTT

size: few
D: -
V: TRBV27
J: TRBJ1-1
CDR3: CASSIYQGTEAFF
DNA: TGTGCCAGCAGCATATACCAGGGTACTGAAGCTTTCTTT

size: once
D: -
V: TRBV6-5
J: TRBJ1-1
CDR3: CATFPGQGPATEAFF
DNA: TGTGCCACCTTCCCGGGACAAGGGCCCGCCACTGAAGCTTTCTTT

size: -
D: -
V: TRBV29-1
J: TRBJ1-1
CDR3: CSVYGAEGRGTEAFF
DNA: TGCAGCGTATATGGTGCGGAGGGGCGAGGCACTGAAGCTTTCTTT

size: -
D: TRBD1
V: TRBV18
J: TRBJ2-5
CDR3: CASSPRDRGQETQYF
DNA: TGTGCCAGCTCACCACGAGACAGGGGTCAAGAGACCCAGTACTTC

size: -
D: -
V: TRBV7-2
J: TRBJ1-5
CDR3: CASSPRTGLSNQPQHF
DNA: TGTGCCAGCAGCCCGCGTACAGGGTTGAGCAATCAGCCCCAGCATTTT

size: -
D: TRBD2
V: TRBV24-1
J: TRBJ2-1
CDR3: CATSDPTSGRAPPGEQFF
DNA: TGTGCCACCAGTGATCCGACTAGCGGGAGGGCTCCTCCGGGCGAGCAGTTCTTC

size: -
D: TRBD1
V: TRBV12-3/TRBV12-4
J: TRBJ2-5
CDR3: CASTPRQGGTQYF
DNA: TGTGCCAGCACCCCTAGACAGGGCGGGACCCAGTACTTC

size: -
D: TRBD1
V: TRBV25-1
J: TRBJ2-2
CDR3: CASSEYGQADTGELFF
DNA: TGTGCCAGCAGTGAATATGGACAGGCGGACACCGGGGAGCTGTTTTTT

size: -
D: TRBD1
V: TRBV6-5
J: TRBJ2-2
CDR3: CASTRGQDTGELFF
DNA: TGTGCCAGCACCAGGGGACAGGACACCGGGGAGCTGTTTTTT

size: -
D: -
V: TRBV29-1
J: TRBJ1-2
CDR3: CSVESTRPPGGSGYTF
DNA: TGCAGCGTTGAGTCTACGCGGCCCCCCGGGGGTAGTGGCTACACCTTC

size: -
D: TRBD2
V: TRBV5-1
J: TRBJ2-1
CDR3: CASSYSGRFDFFRAQFF
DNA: TGCGCCAGCAGCTATAGCGGGAGGTTCGATTTTTTTAGGGCTCAGTTCTTC

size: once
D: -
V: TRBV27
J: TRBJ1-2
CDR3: CASSPRGNYGYTF
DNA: TGTGCCAGCAGTCCCCGGGGGAACTATGGCTACACCTTC

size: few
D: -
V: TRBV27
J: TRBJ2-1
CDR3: CASSYFNEQFF
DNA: TGTGCCAGCAGTTACTTCAATGAGCAGTTCTTC

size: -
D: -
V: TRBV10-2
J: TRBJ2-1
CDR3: CASSGWSSSYNEQFF
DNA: TGCGCCAGCAGTGGGTGGAGTAGCTCCTACAATGAGCAGTTCTTC

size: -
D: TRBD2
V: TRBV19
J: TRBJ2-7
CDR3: CASSMQREGYEQYF
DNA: TGTGCCAGTAGTATGCAGCGGGAGGGCTACGAGCAGTACTTC

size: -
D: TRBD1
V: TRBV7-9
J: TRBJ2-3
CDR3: CASSSQPGTGFTDTQYF
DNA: TGTGCCAGCAGCTCCCAGCCCGGGACAGGGTTCACAGATACGCAGTATTTT

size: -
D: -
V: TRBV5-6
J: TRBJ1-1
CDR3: CASSYEAGDPEAFF
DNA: TGTGCCAGCAGCTATGAGGCGGGGGACCCTGAAGCTTTCTTT

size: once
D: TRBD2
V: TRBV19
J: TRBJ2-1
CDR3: CASSTPPREVFYNEQFF
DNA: TGTGCCAGTAGTACGCCCCCGCGGGAGGTATTCTACAATGAGCAGTTCTTC

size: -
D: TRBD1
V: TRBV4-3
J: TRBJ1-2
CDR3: CASSQDFAGQSGYTF
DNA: TGCGCCAGCAGCCAAGATTTCGCGGGACAGTCTGGCTACACCTTC

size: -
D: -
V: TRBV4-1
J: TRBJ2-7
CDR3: CASSQGVDSYEQYF
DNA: TGCGCCAGCAGCCAAGGGGTTGACAGCTACGAGCAGTACTTC

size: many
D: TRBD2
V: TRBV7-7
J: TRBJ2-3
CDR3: CASSPGLAYTDTQYF
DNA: TGTGCCAGCAGCCCGGGACTAGCATACACAGATACGCAGTATTTT

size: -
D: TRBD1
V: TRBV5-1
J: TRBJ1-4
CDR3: CASSLGTANEKLFF
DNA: TGCGCCAGCAGCCTAGGGACAGCAAATGAAAAACTGTTTTTT

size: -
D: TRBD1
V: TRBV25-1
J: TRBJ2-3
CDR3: CASSDDAGTGTDTQYF
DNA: TGTGCCAGCAGTGATGACGCCGGGACAGGGACAGATACGCAGTATTTT

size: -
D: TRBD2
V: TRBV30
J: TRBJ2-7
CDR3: CAWSGSGRTGTYEQYF
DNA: TGTGCCTGGAGTGGTAGCGGGAGAACCGGGACCTACGAGCAGTACTTC

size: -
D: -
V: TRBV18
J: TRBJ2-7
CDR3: CASSPDRGNYEQYF
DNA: TGTGCCAGCTCACCTGATAGGGGCAACTACGAGCAGTACTTC

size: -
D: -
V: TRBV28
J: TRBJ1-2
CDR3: CASSFKEFNGYTF
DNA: TGTGCCAGCAGTTTTAAAGAGTTTAATGGCTACACCTTC

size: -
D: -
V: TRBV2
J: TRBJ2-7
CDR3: CASSAGSNPSYEQYF
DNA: TGTGCCAGCAGTGCAGGTTCAAACCCCTCCTACGAGCAGTACTTC

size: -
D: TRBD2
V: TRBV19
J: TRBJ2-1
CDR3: CASSKGLAGYDEQFF
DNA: TGTGCCAGTAGTAAAGGACTAGCGGGGTATGATGAGCAGTTCTTC

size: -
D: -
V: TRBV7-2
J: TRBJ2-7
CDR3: CASSLSYYEQYF
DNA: TGTGCCAGCAGCTTAAGCTACTACGAGCAGTACTTC

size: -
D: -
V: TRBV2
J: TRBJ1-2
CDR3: CASSDRVSNYGYTF
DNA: TGTGCCAGCAGTGATCGGGTATCTAACTATGGCTACACCTTC

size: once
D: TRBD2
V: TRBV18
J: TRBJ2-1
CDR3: CASSPQLAGGYNEQFF
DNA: TGTGCCAGCTCACCCCAACTAGCGGGAGGCTACAATGAGCAGTTCTTC

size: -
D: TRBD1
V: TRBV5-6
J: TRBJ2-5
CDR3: CASSFPTGKETQYF
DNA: TGTGCCAGCAGCTTCCCGACAGGGAAGGAGACCCAGTACTTC

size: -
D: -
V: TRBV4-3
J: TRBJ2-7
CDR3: CASSPDTGGPYEQYF
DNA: TGCGCCAGCAGCCCCGATACCGGGGGTCCCTACGAGCAGTACTTC

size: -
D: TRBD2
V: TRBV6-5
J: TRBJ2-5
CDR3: CASTTSGTQETQYF
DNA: TGTGCCAGCACGACTAGCGGAACTCAAGAGACCCAGTACTTC

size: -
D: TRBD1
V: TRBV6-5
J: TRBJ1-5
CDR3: CASLDRGYSNQPQHF
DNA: TGTGCCAGCCTTGACAGGGGTTATAGCAATCAGCCCCAGCATTTT

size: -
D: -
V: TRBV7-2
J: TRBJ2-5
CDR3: CASSLAYTGQETQYF
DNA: TGTGCCAGCAGCTTAGCGTACACAGGTCAAGAGACCCAGTACTTC

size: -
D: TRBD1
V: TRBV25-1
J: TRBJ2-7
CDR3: CASSELAQVGQKSYEQYF
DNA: TGTGCCAGCAGTGAATTGGCTCAGGTGGGACAGAAAAGCTACGAGCAGTACTTC

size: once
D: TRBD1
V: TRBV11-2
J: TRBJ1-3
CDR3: CASTDRRDRGNTIYF
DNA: TGTGCCAGCACCGATCGAAGGGACAGGGGAAACACCATATATTTT

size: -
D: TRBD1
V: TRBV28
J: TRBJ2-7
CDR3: CASVGQAYEQYF
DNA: TGTGCCAGCGTGGGACAGGCCTACGAGCAGTACTTC

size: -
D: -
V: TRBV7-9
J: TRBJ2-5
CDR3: CASSSPYPQETQYF
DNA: TGTGCCAGCAGCTCCCCCTATCCCCAAGAGACCCAGTACTTC

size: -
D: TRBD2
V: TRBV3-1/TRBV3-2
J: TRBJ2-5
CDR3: CASRVEAGEETQYF
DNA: TGTGCCAGCAGGGTGGAAGCGGGAGAAGAGACCCAGTACTTC

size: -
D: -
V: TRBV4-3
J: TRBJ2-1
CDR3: CASSHTGGSYNEQFF
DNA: TGCGCCAGCAGCCATACCGGGGGTTCCTACAATGAGCAGTTCTTC

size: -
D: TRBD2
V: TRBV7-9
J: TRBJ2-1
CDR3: CASSGLAANEQFF
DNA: TGTGCCAGCAGCGGACTAGCGGCCAATGAGCAGTTCTTC

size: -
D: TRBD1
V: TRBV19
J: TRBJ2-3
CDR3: CASSYRGPGDTQYF
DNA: TGTGCCAGTAGTTACAGGGGGCCGGGAGATACGCAGTATTTT

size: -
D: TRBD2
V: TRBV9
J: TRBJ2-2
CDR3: CASLAGASGELFF
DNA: TGTGCCAGCCTAGCGGGAGCTTCCGGGGAGCTGTTTTTT

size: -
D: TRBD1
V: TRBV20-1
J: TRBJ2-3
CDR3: CSANDRATQYF
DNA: TGCAGTGCTAACGACAGGGCTACGCAGTATTTT

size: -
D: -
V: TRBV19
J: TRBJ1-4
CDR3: CASNPRGITNEKLFF
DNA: TGTGCCAGTAACCCGCGGGGCATCACTAATGAAAAACTGTTTTTT

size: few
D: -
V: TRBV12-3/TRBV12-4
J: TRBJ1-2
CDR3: CASTIGQIFGYTF
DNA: TGTGCCAGCACTATAGGACAGATATTCGGCTACACCTTC

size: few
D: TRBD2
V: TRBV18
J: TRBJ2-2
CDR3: CASSPSGTMGTGELFF
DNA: TGTGCCAGCTCACCCTCCGGGACTATGGGCACCGGGGAGCTGTTTTTT

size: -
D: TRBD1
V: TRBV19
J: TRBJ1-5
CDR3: CASSDRVGQPQHF
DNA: TGTGCCAGTAGTGACAGGGTTGGTCAGCCCCAGCATTTT

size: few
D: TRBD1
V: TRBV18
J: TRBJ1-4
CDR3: CASSPTAGTGSEKLFF
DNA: TGTGCCAGCTCGCCTACAGCGGGGACAGGAAGCGAAAAACTGTTTTTT